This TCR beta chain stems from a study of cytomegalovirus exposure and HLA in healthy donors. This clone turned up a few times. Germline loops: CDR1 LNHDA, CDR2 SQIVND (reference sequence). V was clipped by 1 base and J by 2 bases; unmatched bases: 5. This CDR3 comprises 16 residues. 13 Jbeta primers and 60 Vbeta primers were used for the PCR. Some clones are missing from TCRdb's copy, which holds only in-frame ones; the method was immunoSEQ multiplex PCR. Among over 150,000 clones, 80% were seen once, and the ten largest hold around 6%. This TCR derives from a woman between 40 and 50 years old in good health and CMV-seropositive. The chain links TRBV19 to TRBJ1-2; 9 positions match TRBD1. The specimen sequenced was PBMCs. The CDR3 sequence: CASSIGPGTGNYGYTF. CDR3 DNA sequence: TGTGCCAGTAGTATAGGACCCGGGACAGGGAACTATGGCTACACCTTC.